This is a list of T cell receptor beta chains from one sample in a study of OX40 agonist ivuxolimab in advanced cancers. Produced via immunoSEQ multiplex PCR; TCRdb's table is partial and in-frame only. The data contain about 98,000 clones, 85% to 95% of them seen just once; the ten biggest clones take up around 0.28%. This material consisted of CD4+ or CD8+ T cells sorted from blood, taken in a trial of the OX40 agonist ivuxolimab. These receptors came from an adult with an advanced solid tumor such as melanoma, head and neck, liver or kidney cancer. Both conserved end residues are part of each CDR3. Fields, in order: CDR3 length, V gene, J gene, CDR3 protein.

length: 15; V: TRBV30; J: TRBJ2-3; CDR3: CAWSVRDWGTDTQYF
length: 14; V: TRBV7-2; J: TRBJ1-1; CDR3: CASSLVPGNTEAFF
length: 12; V: TRBV27; J: TRBJ1-5; CDR3: CASSFLDQPQHF
length: 14; V: TRBV6-1; J: TRBJ2-3; CDR3: CASSVLGPTDTQYF
length: 10; V: TRBV6-5; J: TRBJ1-5; CDR3: CATFLSGLHF
length: 13; V: TRBV15; J: TRBJ1-5; CDR3: CATSSPGAGAQHF
length: 14; V: TRBV4-3; J: TRBJ1-2; CDR3: CASSQGAVNYGYTF
length: 15; V: TRBV4-3; J: TRBJ1-2; CDR3: CASSQVAIEISGYTF
length: 14; V: TRBV6-1; J: TRBJ1-5; CDR3: CASRGPSRGQPQHF
length: 12; V: TRBV6-6; J: TRBJ1-5; CDR3: CASSYSKQPQHF
length: 14; V: TRBV18; J: TRBJ2-5; CDR3: CASSPGLAQETQYF
length: 15; V: TRBV5-1; J: TRBJ2-7; CDR3: CASSAERGGNYEQYF
length: 13; V: TRBV18; J: TRBJ2-1; CDR3: CASTSLLFDEQFF
length: 16; V: TRBV7-2; J: TRBJ2-4; CDR3: CASSTSGLAGQNIQYF
length: 16; V: TRBV18; J: TRBJ1-1; CDR3: CASSPPGVGGDTEAFF
length: 14; V: TRBV9; J: TRBJ1-2; CDR3: CASSVQGGNYGYTF
length: 14; V: TRBV27; J: TRBJ1-2; CDR3: CASSWGQGQGGYTF
length: 15; V: TRBV30; J: TRBJ2-3; CDR3: CAWRIGQGASDTQYF
length: 13; V: TRBV9; J: TRBJ2-5; CDR3: CASSPRQWETQYF
length: 12; V: TRBV18; J: TRBJ1-5; CDR3: CASSPGQQAQHF
length: 12; V: TRBV28; J: TRBJ1-1; CDR3: CASSLSHTEAFF
length: 18; V: TRBV27; J: TRBJ2-2; CDR3: CASSLLLGGVGNTGELFF
length: 15; V: TRBV6-1; J: TRBJ2-1; CDR3: CASSESLAGSNEQFF
length: 15; V: TRBV6-5; J: TRBJ1-5; CDR3: CASSYGQGGNQPQHF
length: 17; V: TRBV11-2; J: TRBJ2-3; CDR3: CASSLQRLAGHPDTQYF
length: 12; V: TRBV29-1; J: TRBJ2-6; CDR3: CSVLTGANVLTF
length: 14; V: TRBV28; J: TRBJ1-5; CDR3: CASSLRAGTVAQHF
length: 13; V: TRBV5-4; J: TRBJ1-2; CDR3: CASRGGFNYGYTF
length: 13; V: TRBV30; J: TRBJ1-1; CDR3: CAWTPFQNTEAFF
length: 13; V: TRBV28; J: TRBJ1-2; CDR3: CASSLQGNYGYTF
length: 15; V: TRBV11-2; J: TRBJ2-7; CDR3: CASNRRGRITYEQYF
length: 13; V: TRBV27; J: TRBJ2-5; CDR3: CASSWGAQETQYF
length: 15; V: TRBV11-2; J: TRBJ2-1; CDR3: CASSESGMAYNEQFF
length: 14; V: TRBV7-2; J: TRBJ1-2; CDR3: CASTPRPNNYGYTF
length: 15; V: TRBV5-6; J: TRBJ2-1; CDR3: CASSFGPLTYNEQFF
length: 14; V: TRBV2; J: TRBJ1-3; CDR3: CASSGDGIGNTIYF
length: 15; V: TRBV7-2; J: TRBJ1-2; CDR3: CASSLGGGGAYGYTF
length: 14; V: TRBV7-8; J: TRBJ2-6; CDR3: CASSLDSGANVLTF
length: 14; V: TRBV7-9; J: TRBJ1-1; CDR3: CASSLGTGRTEAFF
length: 15; V: TRBV9; J: TRBJ2-3; CDR3: CASSVTWGETDTQYF
length: 15; V: TRBV6-6; J: TRBJ2-1; CDR3: CASSYSKGVYNEQFF
length: 15; V: TRBV9; J: TRBJ1-3; CDR3: CASSRGPYSGNTIYF
length: 13; V: TRBV6-1; J: TRBJ1-4; CDR3: CASSEGHKEKLFF
length: 14; V: TRBV10-2; J: TRBJ2-1; CDR3: CASRTGTSSTEQFF
length: 14; V: TRBV6-5; J: TRBJ1-4; CDR3: CASRTETTNEKLFF